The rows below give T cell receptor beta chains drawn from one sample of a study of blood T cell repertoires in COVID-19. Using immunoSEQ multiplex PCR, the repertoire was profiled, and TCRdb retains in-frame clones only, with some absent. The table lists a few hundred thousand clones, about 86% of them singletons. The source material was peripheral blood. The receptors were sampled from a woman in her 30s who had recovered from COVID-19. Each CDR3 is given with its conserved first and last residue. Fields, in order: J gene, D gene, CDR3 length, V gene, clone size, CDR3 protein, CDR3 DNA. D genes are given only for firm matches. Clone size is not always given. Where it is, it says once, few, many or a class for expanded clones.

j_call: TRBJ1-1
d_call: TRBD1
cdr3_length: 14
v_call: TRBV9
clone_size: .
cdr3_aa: CASSVRGLITEAFF
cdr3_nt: TGTGCCAGCAGCGTTAGGGGGCTGATCACTGAAGCTTTCTTT

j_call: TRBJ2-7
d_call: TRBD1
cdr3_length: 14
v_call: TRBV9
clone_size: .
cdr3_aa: CASSSDRGDYEQYF
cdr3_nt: TGTGCCAGCAGCTCAGACAGGGGCGATTACGAGCAGTACTTC

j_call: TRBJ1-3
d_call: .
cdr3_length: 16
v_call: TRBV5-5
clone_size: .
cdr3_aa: CASSLAGVNSGNTIYF
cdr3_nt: TGTGCCAGCAGCTTAGCAGGGGTGAACTCTGGAAACACCATATATTTT

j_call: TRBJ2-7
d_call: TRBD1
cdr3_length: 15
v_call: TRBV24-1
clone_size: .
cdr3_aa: CATSDPGQGPYEQYF
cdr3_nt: TGTGCCACCAGTGATCCGGGACAGGGTCCCTACGAGCAGTACTTC

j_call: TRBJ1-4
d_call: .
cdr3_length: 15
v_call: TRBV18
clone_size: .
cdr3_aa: CASSPGGSGGEKLFF
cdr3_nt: TGTGCCAGCTCACCTGGCGGAAGCGGAGGTGAAAAACTGTTTTTT

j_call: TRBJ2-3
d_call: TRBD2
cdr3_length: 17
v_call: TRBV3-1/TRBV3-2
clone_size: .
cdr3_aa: CASSQEGVAGVPDTQYF
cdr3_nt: TGTGCCAGCAGCCAAGAGGGGGTAGCGGGAGTCCCAGATACGCAGTATTTT

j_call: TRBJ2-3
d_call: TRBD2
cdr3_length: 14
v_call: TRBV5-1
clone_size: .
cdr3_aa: CASSLAGGLNTQYF
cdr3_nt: TGCGCCAGCAGCTTGGCGGGAGGGCTAAATACGCAGTATTTT

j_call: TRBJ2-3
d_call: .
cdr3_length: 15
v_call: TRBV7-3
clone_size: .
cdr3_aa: CASSLAGFSTDTQYF
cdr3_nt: TGTGCCAGCAGCTTAGCAGGCTTTAGCACAGATACGCAGTATTTT

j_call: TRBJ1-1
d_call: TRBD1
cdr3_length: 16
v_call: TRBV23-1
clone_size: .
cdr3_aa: CASSQSGTGTSAGAFF
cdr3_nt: TGCGCCAGCAGTCAATCCGGGACAGGGACTAGTGCGGGAGCTTTCTTT

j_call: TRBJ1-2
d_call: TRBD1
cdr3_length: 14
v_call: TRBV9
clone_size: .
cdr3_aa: CASSAVQGVDGYTF
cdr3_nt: TGTGCCAGCAGCGCAGTGCAGGGGGTAGATGGCTACACCTTC

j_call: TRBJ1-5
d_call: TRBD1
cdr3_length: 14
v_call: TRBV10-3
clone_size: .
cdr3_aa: CAIGEGQGNQPQHF
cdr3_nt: TGTGCCATCGGTGAGGGACAGGGGAATCAGCCCCAGCATTTT

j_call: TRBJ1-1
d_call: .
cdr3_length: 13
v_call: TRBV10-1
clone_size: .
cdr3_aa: CASRADRNTEAFF
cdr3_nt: TGCGCCAGTAGAGCCGACAGGAACACTGAAGCTTTCTTT

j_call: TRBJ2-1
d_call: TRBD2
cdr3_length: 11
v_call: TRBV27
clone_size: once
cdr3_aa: CASKFGTSVFF
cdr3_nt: TGTGCCAGCAAGTTCGGGACTAGCGTATTCTTC

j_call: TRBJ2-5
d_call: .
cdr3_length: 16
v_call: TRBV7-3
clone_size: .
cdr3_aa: CASSLTEGNRQETQYF
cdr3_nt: TGTGCCAGCAGCTTAACGGAAGGAAACAGGCAAGAGACCCAGTACTTC

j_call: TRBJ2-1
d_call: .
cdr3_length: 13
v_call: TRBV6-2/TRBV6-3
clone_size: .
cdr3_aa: CASSPTPYNEQFF
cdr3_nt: TGTGCCAGCAGTCCCACACCATACAATGAGCAGTTCTTC

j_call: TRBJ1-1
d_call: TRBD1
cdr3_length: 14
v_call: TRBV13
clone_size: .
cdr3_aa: CASSWGTGWTEAFF
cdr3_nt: TGTGCCAGCAGCTGGGGGACAGGGTGGACTGAAGCTTTCTTT

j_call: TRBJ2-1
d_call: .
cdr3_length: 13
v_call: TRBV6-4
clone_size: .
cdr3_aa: CASSASVNNEQFF
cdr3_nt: TGTGCCAGCAGTGCTAGCGTAAACAATGAGCAGTTCTTC

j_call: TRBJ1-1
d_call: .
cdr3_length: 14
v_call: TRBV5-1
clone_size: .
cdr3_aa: CASSPGSGVTEAFF
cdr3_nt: TGCGCCAGCAGCCCAGGGTCTGGTGTCACTGAAGCTTTCTTT

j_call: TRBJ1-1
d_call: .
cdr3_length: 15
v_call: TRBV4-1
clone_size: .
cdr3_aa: CASSQVTYVNTEAFF
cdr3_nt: TGCGCCAGCAGCCAAGTAACATATGTCAACACTGAAGCTTTCTTT

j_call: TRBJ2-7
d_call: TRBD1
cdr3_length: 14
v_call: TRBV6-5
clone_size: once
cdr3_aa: CASKTDRGIYEQYF
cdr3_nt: TGTGCCAGCAAGACGGACAGGGGGATTTACGAGCAGTACTTC

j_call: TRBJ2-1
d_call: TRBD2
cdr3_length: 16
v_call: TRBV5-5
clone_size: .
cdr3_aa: CASSSRTSGRRNEQFF
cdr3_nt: TGTGCCAGCAGCTCCCGGACTAGCGGGAGACGCAATGAGCAGTTCTTC

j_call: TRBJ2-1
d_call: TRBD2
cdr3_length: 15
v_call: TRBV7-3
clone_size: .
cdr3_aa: CASSSLAGVYNEQFF
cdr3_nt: TGTGCCAGCAGCTCCCTAGCGGGAGTCTACAATGAGCAGTTCTTC

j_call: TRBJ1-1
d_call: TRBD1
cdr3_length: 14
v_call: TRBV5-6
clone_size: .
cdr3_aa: CASSGQGLGTEAFF
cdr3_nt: TGTGCCAGCAGCGGACAGGGGCTGGGCACTGAAGCTTTCTTT

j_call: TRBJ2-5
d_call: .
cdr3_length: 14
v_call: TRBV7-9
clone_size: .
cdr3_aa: CASSLEQGEETQYF
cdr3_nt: TGTGCCAGCAGCTTAGAACAGGGCGAGGAGACCCAGTACTTC

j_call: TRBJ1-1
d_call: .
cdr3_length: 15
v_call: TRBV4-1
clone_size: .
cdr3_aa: CASSHPTGLNTEAFF
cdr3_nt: TGCGCCAGCAGCCACCCCACAGGGCTGAACACTGAAGCTTTCTTT

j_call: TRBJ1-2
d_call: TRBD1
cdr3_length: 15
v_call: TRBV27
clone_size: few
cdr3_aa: CASSPTGAHGYGYTF
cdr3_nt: TGTGCCAGCAGTCCAACAGGGGCCCACGGCTATGGCTACACCTTC

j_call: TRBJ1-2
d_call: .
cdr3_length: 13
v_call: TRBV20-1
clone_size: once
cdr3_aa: CSASRGALSGYTF
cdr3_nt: TGCAGTGCTAGTCGTGGAGCGCTCAGCGGCTACACCTTC

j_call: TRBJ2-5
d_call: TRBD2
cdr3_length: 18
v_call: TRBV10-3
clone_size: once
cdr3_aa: CAISVRLAGGPQKETQYF
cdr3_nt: TGTGCCATCAGTGTGCGCCTAGCGGGAGGTCCACAAAAAGAGACCCAGTACTTC

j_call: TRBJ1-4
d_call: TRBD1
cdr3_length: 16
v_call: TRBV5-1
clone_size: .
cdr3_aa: CASSVQGRGANEKLFF
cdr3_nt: TGCGCCAGCAGCGTACAGGGGAGAGGGGCTAATGAAAAACTGTTTTTT

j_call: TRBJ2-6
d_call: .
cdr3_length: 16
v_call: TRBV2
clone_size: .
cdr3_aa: CASMERRSSGANVLTF
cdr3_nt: TGTGCCAGCATGGAAAGACGGAGCTCTGGGGCCAACGTCCTGACTTTC

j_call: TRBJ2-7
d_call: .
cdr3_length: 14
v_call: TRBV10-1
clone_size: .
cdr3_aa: CASSELRGNYEQYF
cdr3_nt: TGCGCCAGCAGTGAGCTCCGGGGGAACTACGAGCAGTACTTC

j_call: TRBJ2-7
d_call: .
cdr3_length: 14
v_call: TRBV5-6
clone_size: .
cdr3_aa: CASSFDRNPYEQYF
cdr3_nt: TGTGCCAGCAGCTTCGACAGAAACCCCTACGAGCAGTACTTC

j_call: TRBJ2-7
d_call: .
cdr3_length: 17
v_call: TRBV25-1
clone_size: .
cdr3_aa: CASSEGTVGRGTYEQYF
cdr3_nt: TGTGCCAGCAGTGAAGGTACGGTAGGGCGAGGGACCTACGAGCAGTACTTC

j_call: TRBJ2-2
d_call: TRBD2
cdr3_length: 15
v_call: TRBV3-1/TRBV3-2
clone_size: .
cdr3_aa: CASSQGLADTGELFF
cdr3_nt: TGTGCCAGCAGCCAAGGACTAGCGGACACCGGGGAGCTGTTTTTT

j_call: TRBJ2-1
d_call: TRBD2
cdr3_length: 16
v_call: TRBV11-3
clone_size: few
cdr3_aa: CASSLQAGVSYNEQFF
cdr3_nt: TGTGCCAGCAGCTTGCAAGCGGGAGTCTCCTACAATGAGCAGTTCTTC

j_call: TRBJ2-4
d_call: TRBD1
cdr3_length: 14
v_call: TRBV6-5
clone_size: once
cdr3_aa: CASSRTGGENIQYF
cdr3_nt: TGTGCCAGCAGCAGGACAGGGGGGGAGAACATTCAGTACTTC

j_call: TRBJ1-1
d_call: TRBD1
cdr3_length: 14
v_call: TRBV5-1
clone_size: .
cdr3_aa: CASSKGTGATEAFF
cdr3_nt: TGCGCCAGCAGCAAAGGGACAGGGGCGACTGAAGCTTTCTTT

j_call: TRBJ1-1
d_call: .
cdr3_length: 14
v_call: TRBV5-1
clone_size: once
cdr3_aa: CASSFAAMNTEAFF
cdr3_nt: TGCGCCAGCAGCTTCGCGGCCATGAACACTGAAGCTTTCTTT

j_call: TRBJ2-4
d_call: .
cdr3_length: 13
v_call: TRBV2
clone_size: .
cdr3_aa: CASSDRAKNIQYF
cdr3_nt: TGTGCCAGCAGCGACAGAGCCAAAAACATTCAGTACTTC

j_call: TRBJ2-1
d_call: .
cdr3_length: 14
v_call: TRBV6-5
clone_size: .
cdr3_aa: CASTQNPRGNEQFF
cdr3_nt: TGTGCCAGCACCCAAAACCCCCGGGGGAATGAGCAGTTCTTC

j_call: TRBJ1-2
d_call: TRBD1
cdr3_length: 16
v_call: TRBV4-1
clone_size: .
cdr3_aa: CASSPAGRGPAYGYTF
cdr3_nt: TGCGCCAGCAGCCCCGCGGGCAGGGGGCCCGCTTATGGCTACACCTTC

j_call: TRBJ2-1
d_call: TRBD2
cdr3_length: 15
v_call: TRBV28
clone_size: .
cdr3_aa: CASSLGGRTNNEQFF
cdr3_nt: TGTGCCAGCAGTTTAGGCGGGAGGACGAACAATGAGCAGTTCTTC

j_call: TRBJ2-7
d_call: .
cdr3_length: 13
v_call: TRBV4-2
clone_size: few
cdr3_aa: CASSGGTVYEQYF
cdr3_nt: TGTGCCAGCAGCGGAGGGACAGTGTACGAGCAGTACTTC

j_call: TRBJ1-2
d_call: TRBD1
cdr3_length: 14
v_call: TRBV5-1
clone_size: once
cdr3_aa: CASSPGTGRGGYTF
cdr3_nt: TGCGCCAGCAGCCCCGGGACAGGGAGGGGTGGCTACACCTTC

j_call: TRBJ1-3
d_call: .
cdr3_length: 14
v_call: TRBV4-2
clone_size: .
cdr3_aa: CASSEQGLGNTIYF
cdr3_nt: TGTGCCAGCAGCGAACAGGGCCTTGGAAACACCATATATTTT

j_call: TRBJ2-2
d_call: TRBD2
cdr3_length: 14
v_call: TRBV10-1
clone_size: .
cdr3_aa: CASRELATTGELFF
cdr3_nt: TGCGCCAGCAGGGAACTAGCGACCACCGGGGAGCTGTTTTTT

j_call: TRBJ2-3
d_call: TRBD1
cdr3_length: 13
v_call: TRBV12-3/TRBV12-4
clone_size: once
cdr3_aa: CASRGQGQDTQYF
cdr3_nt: TGTGCCAGCAGAGGACAGGGGCAGGATACGCAGTATTTT

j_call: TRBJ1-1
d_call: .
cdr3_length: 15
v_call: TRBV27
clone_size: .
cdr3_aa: CASSPILRLNTEAFF
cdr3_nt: TGTGCCAGCAGTCCGATATTGAGGTTGAACACTGAAGCTTTCTTT

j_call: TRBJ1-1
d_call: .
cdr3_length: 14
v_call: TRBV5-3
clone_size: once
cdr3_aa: CARSLGRGWTEAFF
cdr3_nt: TGTGCCAGAAGCTTGGGCAGGGGATGGACTGAAGCTTTCTTT

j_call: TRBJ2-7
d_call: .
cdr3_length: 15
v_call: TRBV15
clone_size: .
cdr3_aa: CATRKDKAGFYEQYF
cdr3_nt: TGTGCCACCAGGAAAGATAAGGCGGGGTTCTACGAGCAGTACTTC